These T cell receptor beta chains were read from a single sample in a study of radiotherapy plus CTLA-4 blockade in lung cancer. TCRdb's table, derived via immunoSEQ multiplex PCR, lists solely in-frame clones and lacks some. The sample has more than 60,000 clones, around 69% seen once; the top ten hold roughly 3.1%. The sample here was peripheral blood, taken from a patient treated with radiotherapy plus ipilimumab. Source of these receptors: a human donor with non-small cell lung cancer who had a complete response to radiotherapy plus ipilimumab. Both conserved end residues are part of each CDR3. Size is stated for part of the rows, as once, few or many counts, or as a class when the clone is expanded.

j_call: TRBJ2-3
clone_size: NA
v_call: TRBV7-3
cdr3_aa: CASSTYSRDTQYF

j_call: TRBJ1-3
clone_size: NA
v_call: TRBV5-5
cdr3_aa: CASSRMDRGHGNTIYF

j_call: NA
clone_size: once
v_call: TRBV18
cdr3_aa: CASTPGGSSYEQYF

j_call: TRBJ1-3
clone_size: NA
v_call: TRBV28
cdr3_aa: CASSRHHSGNTIYF

j_call: TRBJ2-7
clone_size: NA
v_call: TRBV27
cdr3_aa: CASRLAHEQYF

j_call: TRBJ2-3
clone_size: NA
v_call: TRBV6-6
cdr3_aa: CASSYGDRISNTQYF

j_call: TRBJ2-7
clone_size: once
v_call: TRBV2
cdr3_aa: CASSERQNQILSYEQYF

j_call: TRBJ2-1
clone_size: NA
v_call: TRBV7-9
cdr3_aa: CASKFERRGYNEQFF

j_call: TRBJ2-7
clone_size: NA
v_call: TRBV28
cdr3_aa: CASSYLGAGSYEQYF

j_call: TRBJ2-2
clone_size: NA
v_call: TRBV7-9
cdr3_aa: CASSKERSPRAGELFF

j_call: TRBJ2-2
clone_size: NA
v_call: TRBV5-1
cdr3_aa: CASSPGQASNTGELFF

j_call: TRBJ2-7
clone_size: NA
v_call: TRBV10-1
cdr3_aa: CAIVSRRVTYEQYF

j_call: TRBJ2-4
clone_size: NA
v_call: TRBV18
cdr3_aa: CASSPQAGLGDIQYF

j_call: TRBJ2-1
clone_size: NA
v_call: TRBV2
cdr3_aa: CASSGAGGLDEQFF

j_call: TRBJ2-7
clone_size: NA
v_call: TRBV6-1
cdr3_aa: CASSEGMSGEQYF

j_call: TRBJ1-1
clone_size: few
v_call: TRBV6-5
cdr3_aa: CASSSPDLNTEAFF

j_call: TRBJ2-1
clone_size: few
v_call: TRBV19
cdr3_aa: CASSMTSGNEQFF

j_call: TRBJ1-5
clone_size: NA
v_call: TRBV18
cdr3_aa: CASSPYRGEGGNQPQHF

j_call: TRBJ2-3
clone_size: NA
v_call: TRBV2
cdr3_aa: CASSEGARTQYF

j_call: TRBJ1-3
clone_size: NA
v_call: TRBV4-1
cdr3_aa: CASSQQIPGILSGNTIYF

j_call: TRBJ1-1
clone_size: NA
v_call: TRBV5-1
cdr3_aa: CASSLGAGNTEAFF

j_call: TRBJ2-7
clone_size: few
v_call: TRBV2
cdr3_aa: CASSTTSMASEQYF

j_call: TRBJ1-2
clone_size: NA
v_call: TRBV28
cdr3_aa: CASHVSGGRGGGYTF

j_call: TRBJ2-7
clone_size: few
v_call: TRBV4-1
cdr3_aa: CASSPDSPFDEQYF

j_call: TRBJ2-5
clone_size: NA
v_call: TRBV11-3
cdr3_aa: CASSPQRGAGGRETQYF

j_call: TRBJ2-7
clone_size: NA
v_call: TRBV18
cdr3_aa: CASSPWPQGGIANYEQYF